This TCR beta chain is from a study of PD-1 blockade in classical Hodgkin lymphoma. About the research overall: Patients received nivolumab 3 mg/kg intravenously every 2 weeks. Whole-study findings and limits: Newly diagnosed patients were reported to exhibit reduced baseline TCR diversity relative to healthy donors. Factors driving the repertoire differences, possibly disease activity or prior therapy, remain undefined. The CD4+ diversity rise by C4D1 was clearest in complete responders.

As concerns this clone: Its specificity is unknown.

The V gene's germline CDR1 is MGHRA and CDR2 YSYEKL. The length of the CDR3 is 15 residues. V was cut by 1 base and J by 0 bases, with 10 bases left in between. Time point described: cycle 4 day 1 (C4D1), after 6 weeks of nivolumab. Every patient experienced relapse after autologous stem cell transplantation, and brentuximab vedotin exposure varied. The table came from immunoSEQ multiplex PCR; TCRdb's copy has only in-frame clones and leaves some out. The table shows approximately 61,000 clones, with about 90% occurring only once. This sequence joins TRBV4-1 and TRBJ2-7; D tentatively fits TRBD1 or TRBD2 (6 bases each). The receptor was derived from a human donor with classical Hodgkin lymphoma. Sequences were derived from peripheral blood mononuclear cells (PBMCs), sampled before the fourth cycle of nivolumab. The CDR3, as DNA: TGCGCCAGCAGCCAAGCGGGGGACACCTCCTACGAGCAGTACTTC. This codes for CASSQAGDTSYEQYF.